These T cell receptor beta chains were read from a single sample in a study of blood T cells in healthy people across ages. TCRdb ran MiXCR on the 5' RACE reads and lists one entry per CDR3 protein. The table records around 1,000,000 distinct CDR3 sequences, less than 25% of them present only once. A further study also used this sample, focusing on T cells of mothers and their children.

Sequenced material: blood. The receptors here all came from a girl aged 2 to 9 in good health. CDR3s include the opening cysteine and the closing phenylalanine or tryptophan. A D gene is named only where the DNA matches it firmly. Only some rows state a clone size, as once, few, many or a class for expanded clones.

D	V	J	size	CDR3	DNA
NA	TRBV5-1	TRBJ1-3	NA	CASSLDDLGNTIYF	TGCGCCAGCAGCCTTGACGACCTTGGAAACACCATATATTTT
NA	TRBV12-3/TRBV12-4	TRBJ1-4	many	CASSLGNGREKLFF	TGTGCCAGCAGTTTGGGTAACGGTCGGGAAAAACTGTTTTTT
NA	TRBV9	TRBJ1-4	NA	CASSPWDTKPLNEKLFF	TGTGCCAGCAGCCCCTGGGACACCAAGCCCTTAAATGAAAAACTGTTTTTT
NA	TRBV7-9	TRBJ2-1	once	CASSLGSQGGHEQFF	TGTGCCAGCAGCTTAGGATCGCAGGGAGGCCATGAGCAGTTCTTC
NA	TRBV5-1	TRBJ2-5	NA	CASRPQPQETQYF	TGCGCCAGCAGGCCACAACCCCAAGAGACCCAGTACTTC
NA	TRBV3-1	TRBJ1-5	NA	CASSQVLGDRNYQPQHF	TGTGCCAGCAGCCAAGTGTTGGGGGATCGGAACTATCAGCCCCAGCATTTT
NA	TRBV11-2	TRBJ1-4	few	CASSSLTGPLFF	TGTGCCAGCAGCTCACTGACAGGCCCTTTATTTTTT
TRBD2	TRBV7-2	TRBJ2-5	few	CASSLIGRSGGQETQYF	TGTGCCAGCAGCTTAATCGGGCGTAGCGGGGGACAAGAGACCCAGTACTTC
NA	TRBV2	TRBJ2-5	NA	CASNYGGIQETQYF	TGTGCCAGCAACTACGGCGGAATACAAGAGACCCAGTACTTC
TRBD1	TRBV12-3/TRBV12-4	TRBJ1-4	NA	CASSTGGEKLFF	TGTGCCAGCAGTACAGGGGGTGAAAAACTGTTTTTT
NA	TRBV3-1	TRBJ2-5	few	CASSQGQRGWETQYF	TGTGCCAGCAGCCAAGGTCAGAGGGGGTGGGAGACCCAGTACTTC
NA	TRBV7-9	TRBJ2-2	NA	CASSLETRYGELFF	TGTGCCAGCAGCTTAGAGACAAGATACGGGGAGCTGTTTTTT
NA	TRBV5-1	TRBJ1-2	few	CASSLAQGDYGYTF	TGCGCCAGCAGCTTGGCGCAGGGAGACTATGGCTACACCTTC
NA	TRBV11-1	TRBJ2-1	NA	CASSFQGSLNEQFF	TGTGCCAGCAGTTTCCAGGGTTCTCTCAATGAGCAGTTCTTC
NA	TRBV2	TRBJ2-2	NA	CASSGTGGTGELFF	TGTGCCAGCAGTGGTACTGGAGGTACCGGGGAGCTGTTTTTT
NA	TRBV5-1	TRBJ1-1	few	CASGLVWDNPEAFF	TGCGCCAGCGGCTTGGTCTGGGACAATCCCGAAGCTTTCTTT
NA	TRBV12-3/TRBV12-4	TRBJ2-2	NA	CASIDQNTGELFF	TGTGCCAGCATCGATCAGAACACCGGGGAGCTGTTTTTT
NA	TRBV27	TRBJ2-1	NA	CASSKWGVNEQFF	TGTGCCAGCTCAAAATGGGGGGTCAATGAGCAGTTCTTC
TRBD2	TRBV10-3	TRBJ2-5	NA	CAISESLAGGGETQYF	TGTGCCATCAGTGAGTCCCTAGCGGGAGGCGGAGAGACCCAGTACTTC
TRBD1	TRBV6-1	TRBJ2-5	many	CASSEKTGGQETQYF	TGTGCCAGCAGTGAAAAGACAGGGGGTCAAGAGACCCAGTACTTC
NA	TRBV4-1	TRBJ2-1	few	CASSQGTVDNEQFF	TGCGCCAGCAGCCAAGGGACAGTCGACAATGAGCAGTTCTTC
NA	TRBV10-1	TRBJ2-3	NA	CASSEAGIGTSTDTQYF	TGCGCCAGCAGTGAGGCAGGAATCGGGACTAGCACAGATACGCAGTATTTT
TRBD1	TRBV5-1	TRBJ1-6	NA	CASSLDWTGNSPLHF	TGCGCCAGCAGCTTGGACTGGACAGGGAATTCACCCCTCCACTTT
NA	TRBV11-2	TRBJ2-7	few	CASSLTPTGGDNEQYF	TGTGCCAGCAGCTTAACCCCGACAGGAGGGGACAACGAGCAGTACTTC
TRBD2	TRBV6-5	TRBJ2-5	few	CASSSGNLGETQYF	TGTGCCAGCAGCAGCGGGAATTTGGGAGAGACCCAGTACTTC
TRBD2	TRBV12-3/TRBV12-4	TRBJ2-7	NA	CASRTSETYEQYF	TGTGCCAGCAGGACTAGCGAGACCTACGAGCAGTACTTC
NA	TRBV7-9	TRBJ1-1	NA	CASGALSGDTEAFF	TGTGCCAGCGGGGCACTCTCGGGCGACACTGAAGCTTTCTTT
NA	TRBV4-1	TRBJ2-4	NA	CASSQDSTGRPKNIQYF	TGCGCCAGCAGCCAAGACTCAACGGGCAGGCCCAAAAACATTCAGTACTTC
NA	TRBV10-3	TRBJ2-6	NA	CAIQLRSSGANVLTF	TGTGCCATCCAGCTCAGGTCCTCTGGGGCCAACGTCCTGACTTTC
NA	TRBV4-3	TRBJ1-1	NA	CASSQASYFSNTEAFF	TGCGCCAGCAGCCAAGCTTCTTATTTCTCGAACACTGAAGCTTTCTTT
TRBD2	TRBV7-9	TRBJ2-1	NA	CASSPGQGLASYNEQFF	TGTGCCAGCAGCCCCGGACAAGGACTAGCATCCTACAATGAGCAGTTCTTC